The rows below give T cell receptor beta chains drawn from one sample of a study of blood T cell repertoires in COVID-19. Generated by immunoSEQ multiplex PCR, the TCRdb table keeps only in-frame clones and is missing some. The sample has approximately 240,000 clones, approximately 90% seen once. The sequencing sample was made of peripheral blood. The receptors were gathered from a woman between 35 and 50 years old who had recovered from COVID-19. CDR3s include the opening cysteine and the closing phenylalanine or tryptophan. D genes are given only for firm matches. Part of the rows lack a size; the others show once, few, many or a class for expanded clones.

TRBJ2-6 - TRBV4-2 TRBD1 CASSQRQGSGANVLTF TGTGCCAGCAGCCAAAGACAGGGTTCTGGGGCCAACGTCCTGACTTTC
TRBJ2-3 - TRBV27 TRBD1 CASSSLGTGSSTDTQYF TGTGCCAGCAGTTCCCTCGGGACAGGGTCTAGCACAGATACGCAGTATTTT
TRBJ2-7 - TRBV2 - CASSQINYEQYF TGTGCCAGCAGCCAAATCAACTACGAGCAGTACTTC
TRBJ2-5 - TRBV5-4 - CASSSRETQYF TGTGCCAGCAGCTCCAGAGAGACCCAGTACTTC
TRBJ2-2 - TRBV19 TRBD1 CASRTGGTGGELFF TGTGCCAGTAGGACAGGGGGCACGGGCGGGGAGCTGTTTTTT
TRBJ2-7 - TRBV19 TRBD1 CASSIAGQESYEQYF TGTGCCAGTAGTATAGCAGGACAGGAGTCCTACGAGCAGTACTTC
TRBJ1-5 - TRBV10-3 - CAISERGGNQPQHF TGTGCCATCAGTGAAAGGGGCGGCAATCAGCCCCAGCATTTT
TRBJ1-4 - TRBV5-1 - CASSLVGDFIEKLFF TGCGCCAGCAGCTTGGTCGGGGACTTTATAGAAAAACTGTTTTTT
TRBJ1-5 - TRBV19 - CASSILKESNQPQHF TGTGCCAGTAGTATACTGAAGGAGAGCAATCAGCCCCAGCATTTT
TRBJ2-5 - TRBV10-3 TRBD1 CASCPGQGEGETQYF TGTGCCAGCTGCCCGGGACAGGGGGAAGGGGAGACCCAGTACTTC
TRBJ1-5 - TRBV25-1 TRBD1 CASSEDRVLQPQHF TGTGCCAGCAGTGAGGACAGGGTATTGCAGCCCCAGCATTTT
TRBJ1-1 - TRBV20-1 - CSASGAGLNTEAFF TGCAGTGCTAGTGGGGCAGGCTTAAACACTGAAGCTTTCTTT
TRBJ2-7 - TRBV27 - CASSLDLGGEQYF TGTGCCAGCAGCCTCGATCTGGGGGGCGAGCAGTACTTC
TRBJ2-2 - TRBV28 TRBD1 CASSLTGQGMGTGELFF TGTGCCAGCAGTTTAACCGGACAGGGTATGGGCACCGGGGAGCTGTTTTTT
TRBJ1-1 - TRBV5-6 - CASSLAGAGIEAFF TGTGCCAGCAGCTTGGCTGGGGCAGGAATTGAAGCTTTCTTT
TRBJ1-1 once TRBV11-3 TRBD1 CASSIWDREGYEAFF TGTGCCAGCAGCATATGGGACAGGGAAGGTTATGAAGCTTTCTTT
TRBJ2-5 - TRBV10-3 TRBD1 CAISEDRGLEETQYF TGTGCCATCAGTGAAGACAGGGGGCTAGAAGAGACCCAGTACTTC
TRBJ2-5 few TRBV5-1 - CASSLGGVQETQYF TGCGCCAGCAGCTTGGGGGGGGTCCAAGAGACCCAGTACTTC
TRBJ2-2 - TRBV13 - CASSLSPTSNTGELFF TGTGCCAGCAGCTTATCGCCGACTAGTAACACCGGGGAGCTGTTTTTT
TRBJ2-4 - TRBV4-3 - CASSQDRGVKNIQYF TGCGCCAGCAGCCAAGACAGGGGAGTCAAAAACATTCAGTACTTC
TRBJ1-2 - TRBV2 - CASTRGGVVQLIYGYTF TGTGCCAGCACCCGGGGTGGGGTAGTACAGTTGATCTATGGCTACACCTTC
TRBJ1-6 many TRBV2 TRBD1 CASSADRESPLHF TGTGCCAGCAGTGCGGACAGGGAGTCACCCCTCCACTTT
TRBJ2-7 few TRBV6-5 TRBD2 CASTSTREGRYEQYF TGTGCCAGCACCTCGACGCGGGAGGGACGCTACGAGCAGTACTTC
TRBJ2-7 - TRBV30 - CAWSVSGSAYEQYF TGTGCCTGGAGTGTAAGCGGGTCTGCCTACGAGCAGTACTTC
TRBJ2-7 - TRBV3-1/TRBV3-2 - CASSQAKSSGASSYEQYF TGTGCCAGCAGCCAAGCTAAAAGCTCGGGAGCGAGCTCCTACGAGCAGTACTTC
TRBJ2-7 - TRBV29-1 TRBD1 CSVTGTGSPYEQYF TGCAGCGTCACCGGGACAGGGTCCCCCTACGAGCAGTACTTC
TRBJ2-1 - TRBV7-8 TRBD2 CASSSRKTSGGANEQFF TGTGCCAGCAGCTCGCGCAAGACTAGCGGGGGGGCTAATGAGCAGTTCTTC
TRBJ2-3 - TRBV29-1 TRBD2 CSVRSWTSGTVRTDTQYF TGCAGCGTCCGGTCGTGGACTAGCGGGACCGTTCGCACAGATACGCAGTATTTT
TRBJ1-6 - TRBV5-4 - CASSLASGRGNSPLHF TGTGCCAGCAGCTTGGCCTCCGGCAGGGGTAATTCACCCCTCCACTTT
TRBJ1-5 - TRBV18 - CASSPPETVSNQPQHF TGTGCCAGCTCACCACCAGAGACAGTAAGCAATCAGCCCCAGCATTTT
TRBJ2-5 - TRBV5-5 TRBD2 CASSFGGTLQETQYF TGTGCCAGCAGCTTCGGGGGGACCCTACAAGAGACCCAGTACTTC
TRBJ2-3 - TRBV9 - CASSVVGRVTDTQYF TGTGCCAGCAGCGTAGTCGGCAGGGTCACAGATACGCAGTATTTT
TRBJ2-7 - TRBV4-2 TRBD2 CASSQEVLAGVQHYEQYF TGTGCCAGCAGCCAAGAAGTCCTAGCGGGAGTTCAACACTACGAGCAGTACTTC
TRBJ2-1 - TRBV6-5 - CASSSGRTTAEQFF TGTGCCAGCAGTTCGGGACGGACTACCGCAGAGCAGTTCTTC
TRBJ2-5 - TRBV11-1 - CASSQEGRVEETQYF TGTGCCAGCAGCCAAGAAGGCCGGGTCGAAGAGACCCAGTACTTC
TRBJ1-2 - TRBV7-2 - CASSLNGGARGYTF TGTGCCAGCAGCTTAAATGGGGGCGCGCGGGGCTACACCTTC
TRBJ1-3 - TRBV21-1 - CARRYHFCRGFSGNTIYF TGTGCCCGGAGATACCATTTCTGCAGGGGGTTCTCTGGAAACACCATATATTTT
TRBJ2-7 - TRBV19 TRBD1 CASSIDGRGLTYEQYF TGTGCCAGTAGTATCGATGGCAGGGGGCTAACCTACGAGCAGTACTTC
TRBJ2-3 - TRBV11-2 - CASSPWPERTDTQYF TGTGCCAGCAGCCCATGGCCGGAGCGGACAGATACGCAGTATTTT
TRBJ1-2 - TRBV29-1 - CSAQGAARGYTF TGCAGCGCCCAAGGGGCCGCGCGGGGCTACACCTTC
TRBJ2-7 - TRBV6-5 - CASRPTGSSYEQYF TGTGCCAGCAGACCGACAGGTAGCTCCTACGAGCAGTACTTC
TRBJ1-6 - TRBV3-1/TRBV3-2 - CASSAPTDNSPLHF TGTGCCAGCAGCGCACCGACAGATAATTCACCCCTCCACTTT
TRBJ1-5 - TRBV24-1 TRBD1 CATSGQGASQPQHF TGTGCCACCAGTGGTCAGGGGGCTAGTCAGCCCCAGCATTTT
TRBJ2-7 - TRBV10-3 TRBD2 CAISDGTKTYEQYF TGTGCCATCAGTGATGGGACTAAAACCTACGAGCAGTACTTC
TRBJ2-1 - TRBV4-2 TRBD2 CASSHGLAGGPDEQFF TGTGCCAGCAGCCACGGACTAGCGGGGGGGCCGGATGAGCAGTTCTTC
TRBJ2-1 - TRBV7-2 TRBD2 CASSPSGGIYNEQFF TGTGCCAGCAGTCCGAGCGGGGGGATATACAATGAGCAGTTCTTC
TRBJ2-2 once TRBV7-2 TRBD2 CASSLEAPNAGGGGELFF TGTGCCAGCAGCTTAGAAGCGCCAAACGCGGGGGGCGGCGGGGAGCTGTTTTTT
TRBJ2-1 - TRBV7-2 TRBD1 CASSADRDSYNEQFF TGTGCCAGCAGCGCCGACAGGGACTCCTACAATGAGCAGTTCTTC
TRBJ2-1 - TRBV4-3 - CASSQEPGGGVYNEQFF TGCGCCAGCAGCCAAGAACCCGGAGGGGGGGTGTACAATGAGCAGTTCTTC
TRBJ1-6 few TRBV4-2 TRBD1 CASSQDRAYNSPLHF TGTGCCAGCAGCCAGGACAGGGCCTATAATTCACCCCTCCACTTT
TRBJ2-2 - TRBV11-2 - CASSLVANSEANTGELFF TGTGCCAGCAGCTTAGTGGCCAATTCTGAGGCGAACACCGGGGAGCTGTTTTTT
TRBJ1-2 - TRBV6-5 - CASSYSFRINYGYTF TGTGCCAGCAGTTACTCGTTCAGGATTAACTATGGCTACACCTTC
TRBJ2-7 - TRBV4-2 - CASSQSAGQTYEQYF TGTGCCAGCAGCCAATCCGCGGGACAGACCTACGAGCAGTACTTC
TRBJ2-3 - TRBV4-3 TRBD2 CASSQDRASGRGDTQYF TGCGCCAGCAGCCAAGATCGGGCTAGCGGGAGGGGAGATACGCAGTATTTT
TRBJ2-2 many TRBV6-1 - CASSEGQGWTGELFF TGTGCCAGCAGTGAAGGTCAGGGGTGGACCGGGGAGCTGTTTTTT
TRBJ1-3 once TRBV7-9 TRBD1 CASSFPRGDSGNTIYF TGTGCCAGCAGCTTCCCCAGGGGGGACTCTGGAAACACCATATATTTT